This T cell receptor (beta chain) appears in the sequencing data of a study of T cell changes during pregnancy in multiple sclerosis. The method was immunoSEQ multiplex PCR; TCRdb's version includes in-frame clones alone and lacks a portion of them. Among about 40,000 clones listed, 88% were seen once. This CDR3 has 14 residues. J lost 5 bases, V lost 6 bases, and 4 bases had no gene match. Germline CDR1 reads MDHEN; CDR2 reads SYDVKM. Comment on this clone: The sample holds other DNA sequences that translate to the same CDR3.

The rearrangement uses TRBV28 and TRBJ1-6; 7 bases are shared with TRBD1. This TCR was recovered from a female donor in good health, enrolled as a control in a pregnancy study. Sequencing used peripheral blood, obtained in the first trimester of pregnancy. The CDR3 loop reads CASSPGGDNSPLHF. The DNA of the CDR3 is TGTGCCAGCAGCCCAGGGGGAGATAATTCACCCCTCCACTTT.